The sequence of this T cell receptor beta chain was determined in a study of blood T cell repertoires in COVID-19. On the study more broadly: Whether acute or convalescent, the COVID-19 samples came from the United States, Italy and Spain.

Assignments of participants to cohorts depended upon their own reported clinical history. No more than 2 weeks before study entry, exposed participants had met a case of COVID-19. Clones were sequenced by immunoSEQ multiplex PCR, and TCRdb holds only the in-frame ones, with some missing. This sample has 150,000 or so clones, with over 70% found just once. With V trimmed by 5 bases and J by 8 bases, 7 bases remained unmatched. The germline gives CDR1 KGHSH, CDR2 LQKENI. The length of the CDR3 is 14 residues. This TCR came from a man in his 70s who had been exposed to COVID-19. J is TRBJ2-1 and V is TRBV18; the match to TRBD2 covers 9 bases. The sample comprised PBMCs or T cells enriched from blood (not recorded which). The CDR3 bases are TGTGCCAGCTCAAGACTAGCGGAGAAGTATGAGCAGTTCTTC. Its translation is CASSRLAEKYEQFF.